This TCR beta chain was recorded in a study of shared clonotypes between healthy human individuals (dated by TCRdb to 2018 to 2021). For the study in its entirety: A few men and a couple of women, aged 18 to 49 years, made up the cohort. To estimate repertoire size and how much clonotype sharing occurs between individuals, the study deeply sequenced the blood TCR repertoires of roughly 5 healthy adults. Different laboratories and diverse techniques were used to prepare libraries and sequence TCR repertoires, to increase sequencing depth and limit assay-specific biases. Leukapheresis yielded between about 0.94 and 8.9 billion PBMCs per donor. For each donor, three plates each were used for CD4 naive and CD4 memory, two plates were used for CD8 naive, and one plate was used for CD8 memory.

The donors were healthy, HIV-negative adults who had no recently reported acute infections or vaccinations. All donors were Caucasian adults living in Nashville, Tennessee, USA. CD4+ T cells were enriched by magnetic negative selection; naive cells were then positively selected on CD45RA, and the negative fraction formed the memory subset. Blood was obtained by leukapheresis, after which PBMCs were separated by Ficoll-Histopaque density gradient centrifugation and cryopreserved in liquid nitrogen vapor phase. Analytical flow cytometry was used to check the purity and quantity of each magnetically sorted T cell population. Genomic DNA was isolated from every sorted fraction and measured by UV absorbance on a Nanodrop 2000c. Results and caveats for the whole study, not just this receptor: Higher generation probabilities were observed for clonotypes shared by all four sorted-subset donors than for non-shared clonotypes. Based on pairwise subsampling, the degree of clonotype sharing among donors was expected to be affected by sequencing depth. Across four donors, approximately 5% of naive CD4, roughly 3.5% of naive CD8, 2.3% of memory CD4, and over 0.35% of memory CD8 clonotypes were shared. Even with the large sequencing depth, rarefaction of the sorted-subset datasets indicated that sequencing was incomplete. Estimated clonotype richness was generally larger for naive than for memory subsets. The small number of donors limited the genetic and exposure-history diversity represented. Sampling was restricted to blood, and TCR repertoires in tissues likely differ from the TCR repertoires found in blood.

TCR CDR3 regions were amplified from genomic DNA by multiplex PCR using the deep immunoSEQ assay. Extracted genomic DNA from each cell subset was distributed evenly across all wells of several immunoSEQ 96-well plates, and each plate was treated as a replicate. For sorted subsets, each replicate PCR was loaded with about 0.2 ug genomic DNA, equivalent to 30,000 or so T cell genomes. Purified libraries were quantified with a Qubit 3.0 fluorometer, sized on a Bioanalyzer 2100, and re-quantified with the KAPA Library Quantification kit. Every immunoSEQ 96-well plate was sequenced on a separate single-read 150-cycle Illumina NextSeq 550 flow cell. As for the original processing: Because only junctional sequences without quality scores were contained in the immunoSEQ output, filtering matching that applied to full-length reads could not be performed. Sequences were annotated with PyIR, a Python wrapper for IgBLAST v1.9, and V/J genes and CDR3 were assigned using IMGT germline references. Any read was removed if the V/J assignment was weak (E-value above 1e-6), the CDR3 was missing, or the read contained stop codons, out-of-frame junctions, or ambiguous translated residues. V3J clonotypes were defined by identical inferred V gene, J gene, and CDR3 amino acid sequence. Percentage overlap between repertoires was calculated by dividing the number of shared unique clonotypes by the size of the smaller repertoire. Richness of each repertoire was evaluated using RTK rarefaction, the Chao1 estimator, and Recon v2.1 estimates of unobserved clonotypes. Generation probabilities were computed with OLGA for all TCRbeta clonotypes obtained by the gDNA method from several donors. Here the immuneACCESS table is served through TCRdb, limited to in-frame sequences with V and J called. Missing clones are a known gap in these copies; in checked studies unresolved V genes cover under half, and the rest lacks a known reason. V, J and clone size reflect that table, while D and trimming were determined from the DNA. The sample table shows about 1.1 million clones, and 60% to 85% are seen once. Approximately 0.95% of the sample comes from the top ten.

CDR1 and CDR2 were assigned from the germline V gene (reference sequence) as LNHDA and SQIVND. The CDR3 sequence holds 16 residues, the cysteine and phenylalanine included. Left in the record is the CDR3 DNA by itself, 48 bases read in frame from the first base. V and J are trimmed by 7 bases and 4 bases, and the gene matches miss 11 bases of the junction. As concerns this clone: No cognate antigen has been identified for it. No base qualities exist here, and no much larger clone lies one base off it.

Sequenced sample: memory CD4+ T cells from PBMCs. The sample's cell subset or site label, decoded: CD45RA-negative fraction. The source is a man younger than 35 in good health. Some clones in this sample may be carry-over from other donors' samples. The V and J segments used are TRBV19 and TRBJ2-1, with 9 bases in between that match TRBD1. The sequenced DNA: TGTGCCAGTATTGGGACAGGGAGGCAATCTTACAATGAGCAGTTCTTC. This codes for CASIGTGRQSYNEQFF.